This T cell receptor beta chain was identified in a study of T cell clusters in autoimmune cytopenias. The wider study: Per sample, median TRB depth was about 48,000 reads, yielding a median roughly 2,200 distinct clonotypes.

TRB amplification used approximately 250 ng of peripheral blood genomic DNA. One tube held mixed TRB-A and TRB-B primer pools for touch-down PCR. No DNA is given; TCRdb re-called the multiplex PCR reads and lists each CDR3 protein once. The sample data list several thousand distinct CDR3 sequences. A further study also used this sample, focusing on T cell repertoires in aging, cancer and after chemotherapy. Per that study: The whole study produced a dataset of roughly 8.6 million TCR reads. Compared with age-matched healthy donors, untreated hematological or solid cancer patients showed higher blood TCR clonality.

The sequence was collected from a human donor with an autoimmune cytopenia or autoimmune hepatitis (not recorded which). The sample taken for sequencing was peripheral blood.

This chain's CDR3 is CASSPPFRTGSYEQYF. The genes are TRBV12-3 or TRBV12-4 and TRBJ2-7; TCRdb's assignment of TRBD1 cannot be checked, as there is no DNA. The CDR3 has 16 residues.